This T cell receptor beta chain emerged from a study of cytomegalovirus exposure and HLA in healthy donors. Points from the study as a whole: With further analysis later on, most CMV-associated TCR beta chains appeared HLA-restricted.

Of note for this clone: Its antigen is undetermined.

Vbeta (60) and Jbeta (13) primers were used in the PCR. Assay: immunoSEQ multiplex PCR; the TCRdb copy retains only in-frame clones and omits some. The sample records some 140,000 clones, around 79% being singletons. Germline V gene sequence: CDR1 LNHDA, CDR2 SQIVND (reference sequence). With 4 bases clipped from V and 8 bases from J, the junction kept 7 bases outside the gene matches. The CDR3 length is 13 residues. This chain links TRBV19 with TRBJ1-1, with TRBD1 matching 7 bases. This TCR derives from a man younger than 45 in good health and CMV-seropositive. Specimen: PBMCs. The CDR3 nucleotides read TGTGCCAGTAGTAGGACAGGAGGGGGCGAAGCTTTCTTT. Translation: CASSRTGGGEAFF.